These T cell receptor beta chains were read from a single sample in a study of blood T cell repertoires in COVID-19. Only in-frame clones appear in the TCRdb table, and some are missing; sequencing was by immunoSEQ multiplex PCR. The sample records a few hundred thousand clones, more than 75% being singletons. Source material: PBMCs or T cells enriched from blood (not recorded which). These receptors came from a man aged 30-40 years who had recovered from COVID-19. Each CDR3 is given with its conserved first and last residue. D genes are given only for firm matches. Expanded clones get a size class; other rows say once, few or many, or leave the size out.

D	V	J	size	DNA	CDR3
TRBD2	TRBV5-1	TRBJ2-1	NA	TGCGCCAGCAGCTTCTCCGGACTAGCGGGCAATGAGCAGTTCTTC	CASSFSGLAGNEQFF
NA	TRBV5-1	TRBJ1-4	NA	TGCGCCAGCACCTACGGGGGGATCGGAAGTAATGAAAAACTGTTTTTT	CASTYGGIGSNEKLFF
NA	TRBV5-4	TRBJ2-5	NA	TGTGCCAGCAGCTTGGCGTCCAGGCAAGAGACCCAGTACTTC	CASSLASRQETQYF
NA	TRBV12-3/TRBV12-4	TRBJ2-2	NA	TGTGCCAGCACCATCGGTCCCGGGGAGCTGTTTTTT	CASTIGPGELFF
NA	TRBV5-1	TRBJ2-6	NA	TGCGCCAGCAGCTCGGGAGACGGAAACTCTGGGGCCAACGTCCTGACTTTC	CASSSGDGNSGANVLTF
TRBD1	TRBV5-1	TRBJ1-5	NA	TGCGCCAGCAGCTTGAACCCGGGACAGCTTAACAATCAGCCCCAGCATTTT	CASSLNPGQLNNQPQHF
NA	TRBV27	TRBJ2-1	NA	TGTGCCAGCGGGGGGGCCGTTGAAGAGCAGTTCTTC	CASGGAVEEQFF
TRBD2	TRBV30	TRBJ2-1	NA	TGTGCCTGGAGCCGGGGAGGGGATGAGCAGTTCTTC	CAWSRGGDEQFF
NA	TRBV10-2	TRBJ1-5	NA	TGCGCCAGCATCGAGCGGCAGGGGAGCAATCAGCCCCAGCATTTT	CASIERQGSNQPQHF
TRBD2	TRBV19	TRBJ2-7	few	TGTGCCAGTAGTACTAGCGGGGAAATCTACGAGCAGTACTTC	CASSTSGEIYEQYF
NA	TRBV2	TRBJ2-1	once	TGTGCCAGCAGTGTTGGAGGGCGTCTTCGGGATGAGCAGTTCTTC	CASSVGGRLRDEQFF